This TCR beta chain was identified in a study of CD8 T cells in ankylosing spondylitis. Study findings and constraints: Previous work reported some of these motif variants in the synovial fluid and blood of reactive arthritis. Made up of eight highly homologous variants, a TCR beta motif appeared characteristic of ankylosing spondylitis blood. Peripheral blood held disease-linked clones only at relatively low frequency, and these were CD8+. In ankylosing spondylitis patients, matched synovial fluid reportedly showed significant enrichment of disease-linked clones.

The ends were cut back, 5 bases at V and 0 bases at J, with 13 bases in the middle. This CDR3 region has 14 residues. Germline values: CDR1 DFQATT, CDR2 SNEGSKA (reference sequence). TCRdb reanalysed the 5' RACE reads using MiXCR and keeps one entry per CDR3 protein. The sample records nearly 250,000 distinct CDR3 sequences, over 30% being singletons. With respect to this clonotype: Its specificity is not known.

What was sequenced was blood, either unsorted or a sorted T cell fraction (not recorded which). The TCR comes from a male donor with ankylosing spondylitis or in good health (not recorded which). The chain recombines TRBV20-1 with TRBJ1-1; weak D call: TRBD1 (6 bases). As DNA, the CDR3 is TGCAGTGCTGACCCCGACAGGATGAACACTGAAGCTTTCTTT. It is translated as CSADPDRMNTEAFF.